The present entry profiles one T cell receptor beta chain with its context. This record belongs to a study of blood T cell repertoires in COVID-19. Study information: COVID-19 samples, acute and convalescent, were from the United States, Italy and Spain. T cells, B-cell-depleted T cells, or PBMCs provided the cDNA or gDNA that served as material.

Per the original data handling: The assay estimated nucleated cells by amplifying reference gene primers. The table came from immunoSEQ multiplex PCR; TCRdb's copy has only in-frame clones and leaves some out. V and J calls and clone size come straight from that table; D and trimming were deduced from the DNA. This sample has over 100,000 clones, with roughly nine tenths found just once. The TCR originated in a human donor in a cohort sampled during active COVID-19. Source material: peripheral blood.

The CDR3 sequence: CASSGGQGLFSPGEQYF. The DNA for the CDR3 is TGTGCCAGCAGCGGTGGACAGGGTTTATTCTCGCCGGGCGAGCAGTACTTC. The chain joins TRBV9 to TRBJ2-7; 8 bases line up with TRBD1. The V gene end was trimmed by 3 bases and the J gene end by 6 bases; junction bases not matched to a gene: 17. The germline V gene encodes CDR1 SGDLS and CDR2 YYNGEE. The CDR3 is 17 residues long.